These 15 T cell receptor beta chains share one sample of origin, sequenced in a study of neoadjuvant anti-PD-1 for oral cavity cancer. Data came from immunoSEQ multiplex PCR; TCRdb stores just in-frame clones and leaves some out. In the table there are about 14,000 clones, about four fifths of which are singletons. Stated time point: after neoadjuvant nivolumab, at surgical resection. The material sequenced was PBMCs, taken after nivolumab (anti-PD-1) treatment. The receptors shown here come from a person between 40 and 79 years old with oral cavity squamous cell carcinoma.

The CDR3 reads CASSLAEANYGYTF. CDR3 bases: TGTGCCAGCAGCTTAGCGGAAGCTAACTATGGCTACACCTTC. The V and J genes are TRBV7-9 and TRBJ1-2; D gene uncertain. This CDR3 region has 14 residues. CDR1 and CDR2 from the germline V gene are SEHNR and FQNEAQ (reference sequence). Between the trimmed V and J ends, which lost 0 bases and 0 bases, there was a span of 5 bases.

V gene TRBV11-2 combines with J gene TRBJ2-5, with D possibly TRBD2 on 6 matching bases. The CDR3 has 15 residues. Germline V CDR1 and CDR2: SGHAT, FQNNGV. Trimming stripped 1 base from V and 6 bases from J, with 15 bases between. The CDR3 DNA reads as TGTGCCAGCAGCTTAGTGCGGGGCGAGTGGAAGACCCAGTACTTC. Translation: CASSLVRGEWKTQYF.

The genes are TRBV27 and TRBJ2-7; 11 bases map to TRBD2. The V gene's germline CDR1 is MNHEY and CDR2 SMNVEV (reference sequence). V shed 5 bases, J shed 4 bases, and the junction held 7 bases outside the gene matches. This CDR3 contains 15 residues. CDR3 sequence: CASSPAGTSGYEQYF. For the CDR3, the DNA is TGTGCCAGCAGTCCCGCCGGGACTAGCGGATACGAGCAGTACTTC.

The genes are TRBV19 and TRBJ2-1, with D unclear. Trimming removed 3 bases at V and 0 bases at J, with 6 bases between. Germline CDR1 is LNHDA and CDR2 is SQIVND (reference sequence). The CDR3 runs to 14 residues. In nucleotides, the CDR3 is TGTGCCAGTAGTATGGCCCCCTCCTACAATGAGCAGTTCTTC. This sequence encodes CASSMAPSYNEQFF.

This chain links TRBV2 with TRBJ2-7; 8 bases are a match to TRBD2. With V trimmed by 5 bases and J by 6 bases, 6 bases remained unmatched. Per germline, CDR1 SNHLY and CDR2 FYNNEI. The CDR3 is 13 residues long. The CDR3 DNA follows: TGTGCCAGCAGTCCCGGACTAGCTTCCGAGCAGTACTTC. Translated: CASSPGLASEQYF.

The rearrangement joins TRBV10-1 to TRBJ2-1; TRBD2 matches at 10 bases. Germline CDR1 is WNHNN and CDR2 is SYGVQD (reference sequence). The J segment lost 1 base and the V segment lost 0 bases, leaving 3 bases of the junction unmatched. The CDR3 contains 17 residues. This CDR3 reads CASSESGAGGSYNEQFF. CDR3 nucleotide sequence: TGCGCCAGCAGTGAGTCTGGAGCGGGAGGGTCCTACAATGAGCAGTTCTTC.

The chain joins TRBV18 to TRBJ1-1, with TRBD1 matching 7 bases. Germline trimming cut 0 bases from V and 6 bases from J; bases unmatched to any gene: 13. The CDR3 runs to 17 residues. Germline V gene sequence: CDR1 KGHSH, CDR2 LQKENI. The CDR3 loop is CASSPPQGSLLGAEAFF. CDR3 bases: TGTGCCAGCTCACCACCACAGGGGTCCCTCCTCGGCGCTGAAGCTTTCTTT.

The V and J genes are TRBV14 and TRBJ1-2, with a possible D match to TRBD1 (6 bases). The CDR3 length is 14 residues. V was trimmed by 4 bases and J by 6 bases, leaving 15 bases between them. Germline lookup yields CDR1 SGHDN and CDR2 FVKESK. This CDR3 is CASSPTRGPHGYTF. The CDR3 coding sequence is TGTGCCAGCAGCCCTACGCGGGGGCCCCATGGCTACACCTTC. Supplemented by reference TRBV14 and TRBJ1-2, the full variable domain reads EAGVTQFPSHSVIEKGQTVTLRCDPISGHDNLYWYRRVMGKEIKFLLHFVKESKQDESGMPNNRFLAERTGGTYSTLKVQPAELEDSGVYFCASSPTRGPHGYTFGSGTRLTVV.

This sequence joins TRBV11-2 and TRBJ2-1, with 8 bases fitting TRBD2. Germline loops: CDR1 SGHAT, CDR2 FQNNGV. The CDR3 is 15 residues long. After removal of 6 bases from V and 6 bases from J, the junction contained 10 bases not matched to a gene. CDR3 DNA sequence: TGTGCCAGCAGTTCTTGGACTAGCCCTGTCAATGAGCAGTTCTTC. Its translation is CASSSWTSPVNEQFF. The variable domain in full, completed from reference TRBV11-2 and TRBJ2-1, reads EAGVAQSPRYKIIEKRQSVAFWCNPISGHATLYWYQQILGQGPKLLIQFQNNGVVDDSQLPKDRFSAERLKGVDSTLKIQPAKLEDSAVYLCASSSWTSPVNEQFFGPGTRLTVL.

The V and J genes are TRBV6-1 and TRBJ2-3; D is unresolved. Trimming cost V 0 bases and J 5 bases, with 9 bases left between them. CDR3 length: 14 amino acids. Germline-derived CDR1 and CDR2 are MNHNS and SASEGT. This chain's CDR3 is CASSEALRGDTQYF. In DNA, the CDR3 is TGTGCCAGCAGTGAAGCGCTTCGAGGAGATACGCAGTATTTT.

This clone has more than one count but fewer than ten. This sequence joins TRBV9 and TRBJ2-2, with 7 bases lining up with TRBD1. After removal of 3 bases from V and 0 bases from J, the junction contained 5 bases not matched to a gene. CDR1 and CDR2 from the germline V gene are SGDLS and YYNGEE. CDR3 length equals 16 residues. The CDR3 is CASSAGQGANTGELFF. The CDR3 bases are TGTGCCAGCAGCGCCGGCCAGGGGGCGAACACCGGGGAGCTGTTTTTT.

The chain combines TRBV11-3 with TRBJ2-7; a weak D match, TRBD2 (5 bases). The CDR3 has 13 residues. Deletions cut 1 base from V and 6 bases from J, with 10 bases between. Germline CDR1 SGHNT, CDR2 YENEEA. Here the CDR3 DNA reads TGTGCCAGCAGCTTAGGTGCAGGACTCGAGCAGTACTTC. This gives the protein CASSLGAGLEQYF.

This chain joins TRBV27 and TRBJ2-1, with no clear D. V lost 4 bases and J lost 7, with 20 bases in between. Per germline, CDR1 MNHEY and CDR2 SMNVEV (reference sequence). The CDR3 runs 16 residues. CDR3 nucleotides: TGTGCCAGCAGTTCCCCGGCGACCCACGCACTGAATGAGCAGTTCTTC. Amino acid sequence: CASSSPATHALNEQFF.

V usage is TRBV7-3 and J usage is TRBJ2-3, with 9 bases identical to TRBD2. The CDR3 spans 14 residues. The trim removed 5 bases at V and 3 bases at J, leaving 3 bases unmatched. Germline CDR1 and CDR2: SGHTA and FQGTGA. The CDR3 sequence: CASSVTSGTDTQYF. The CDR3, as DNA: TGTGCCAGCAGCGTCACTAGCGGGACAGATACGCAGTATTTT.

The chain links TRBV10-3 to TRBJ2-5; 7 bases match TRBD1. With V trimmed by 4 bases and J by 5 bases, 10 bases remained unmatched. Per the germline V gene, CDR1 is ENHRY and CDR2 is SYGVKD. This CDR3 is 15 amino acids long. CDR3 protein: CAISAVAGGAETQYF. The CDR3 bases are TGTGCCATCAGTGCCGTGGCAGGGGGAGCGGAGACCCAGTACTTC.